This TCR beta chain stems from a study of spatial heterogeneity in lung cancer. Study-wide context: PBMC samples from follow-up, where available, were sequenced a median of roughly two years after resection. Averaged across combinations, each unique TCR and UMI pairing appeared more than ten times in raw reads, which were uncorrected.

Germline CDR1 KGHSH, CDR2 LQKENI. Trimming cost V 3 bases and J 7 bases; bases outside gene matches: 7. The CDR3 has 16 amino acids. General study findings and limits: Ubiquitous expanded tumor TCRs appeared in blood more at resection than follow-up.

The library protocol tagged each TCR cDNA with a unique molecular identifier. TCRdb fed the 5' RACE reads into MiXCR, producing one record per CDR3 protein. In the table there are about 120,000 distinct CDR3 sequences, 10% to 15% of which are singletons. Time point in this sample: blood at routine non-recurrence follow-up after resection. Tumor, nontumor lung or frozen PBMC supplied whole RNA, sequenced without sorting. This clonotype was observed a few times. The antigen remains unidentified. The sequencing used PBMCs, collected at follow-up. This TCR derives from a male donor with early-stage non-small cell lung cancer. The chain is built from TRBV18 and TRBJ2-2; 11 bases agree with TRBD2. CDR3 sequence (DNA): TGTGCCAGCTCACCGCAAGGGACTAGCGGAGGCGGGGAGCTGTTTTTT. Amino acid sequence: CASSPQGTSGGGELFF.